This TCR beta chain was sequenced during a study of shared clonotypes between healthy human individuals. V was shortened by 6 bases and J by 0 bases, with 15 bases between the two germline ends. Per germline, CDR1 MGHDK and CDR2 SYGVNS. CDR3 length equals 16 residues. Clones were sequenced by immunoSEQ multiplex PCR, and TCRdb holds only the in-frame ones, with some missing. Of over a million clones listed, roughly 96% were seen once; the top ten hold over 1%. The TCR sequence derives from a man aged 30 to 39 in good health. The sequenced sample was naive CD4+ T cells sorted from blood. Noted subset: CD45RA+ positively selected. The chain couples TRBV25-1 to TRBJ2-1; weak D call: TRBD2 (5 bases). CDR3 nucleotide sequence: TGTGCCAGCAGCGAAAAACTAGGGAGCTCCTACAATGAGCAGTTCTTC. Protein product: CASSEKLGSSYNEQFF.